A selection of T cell receptor beta chains follows, all from one sample in a study of graft-versus-host responses after intestinal transplantation. No antigen has been assigned to these receptors. The table came from immunoSEQ multiplex PCR; TCRdb's copy has only in-frame clones and leaves some out. The data hold about 31,000 clones, with about 80% observed a single time. The sequenced sample was unstimulated CD8+ T cells sorted from spleen or lymph node cells, obtained before intestinal transplant. The receptors were gathered from a human donor who received an intestinal transplant. CDR3s leave out the opening cysteine and the closing phenylalanine or tryptophan.

ASSAGQGGNQY | TRBJ2-7 | TRBV7-6
ASRGGEQY | TRBJ2-7 | TRBV12-5
ASRNDRGYEQY | TRBJ2-7 | TRBV5-6
ASSYSEGPNYGYT | TRBJ1-2 | TRBV6-5
ASSLVGFGYSGNTIY | TRBJ1-3 | TRBV5-1
AISEPGTSGAQETQY | TRBJ2-5 | TRBV10-3
ASRYREGYETQY | TRBJ2-5 | TRBV5-1
ASSLSPEETQY | TRBJ2-5 | TRBV7-9
ASSLLRFPLTYEQY | TRBJ2-7 | TRBV28
ASSQFSGASYEQY | TRBJ2-7 | TRBV4-1
ASSSQPNQPQH | TRBJ1-5 | TRBV5-8
AISEVARVSAGELF | TRBJ2-2 | TRBV10-3
ASSYSRGKYEQY | TRBJ2-7 | TRBV6-6
SARTGTEAF | TRBJ1-1 | TRBV20-1
ASTQRAGDSYNSPLH | TRBJ1-6 | TRBV4-1
ARSSTSSRGNAPDEQY | TRBJ2-7 | TRBV5-6
ASSYSGLAGGRTGELF | TRBJ2-2 | TRBV27
ASSAGAGTITQPQH | TRBJ1-5 | TRBV5-6
ASSYSGEETQY | TRBJ2-5 | TRBV6-5
ASGGPPSGSSYEQY | TRBJ2-7 | TRBV28
ASSLIGEGYEQY | TRBJ2-7 | TRBV7-6
ASSLDRVSTEAF | TRBJ1-1 | TRBV6-5
ASSGGSGDSYEQY | TRBJ2-7 | TRBV25-1
ASRAWGQLNSPLH | TRBJ1-6 | TRBV6-4
ASSFVSNTEAF | TRBJ1-1 | TRBV28
AISEGTGEENIQY | TRBJ2-4 | TRBV10-3